Each of the 20 T cell receptor beta chains below was sequenced from the same sample in a study of early T cells in non-severe SARS-CoV-2 infection. Each CDR3 protein gets one entry after TCRdb re-called the 5' RACE reads with MiXCR. The sample has 86,000 or so distinct CDR3 sequences; around an eighth are singletons. The sequencing input was whole blood. These receptors were collected from an adult who was a healthcare worker with PCR-confirmed SARS-CoV-2 infection or an uninfected control (not recorded which).

V usage is TRBV23-1 and J usage is TRBJ1-5; 7 positions agree with TRBD1. TRBV23-1 belongs to the ORF category, with a function that is uncertain. V trimming: 0 bases; J trimming: 6 bases; junction bases outside the gene matches: 5. This CDR3 spans 15 amino acids. The DNA of the CDR3 is TGCGCCAGCAGTCAATCTCGACAGGGAAGTCAGCCCCAGCATTTT. This sequence encodes CASSQSRQGSQPQHF.

This clonotype has ten or more counts. The rearrangement uses TRBV6-1 and TRBJ1-1; D remains unclear. Trimming removed 3 bases at V and 4 bases at J, with 12 bases between. Germline CDR1 reads MNHNS; CDR2 reads SASEGT. The CDR3 totals 14 residues. CDR3 residues: CASSDFGESTEAFF. The CDR3, as DNA: TGTGCCAGCAGTGATTTTGGGGAGAGCACTGAAGCTTTCTTT.

The CDR3 region has the DNA TGTGCCAGCAACGAGGGGCATAGCGGGGCCGACAATGAGCAGTTCTTC. Residues: CASNEGHSGADNEQFF. V gene TRBV9 combines with J gene TRBJ2-1; 8 bases agree with TRBD2. The trim removed 6 bases at V and 5 bases at J, leaving 13 bases unmatched. There are 16 residues in the CDR3. Germline-derived CDR1 and CDR2 are SGDLS and YYNGEE.

The J gene is TRBJ2-5, the V gene TRBV5-1; D uncertain. This CDR3 contains 13 residues. The V gene lost 4 bases and the J gene lost 5 bases, with 12 bases spanning the gap. The germline gives CDR1 SGHRS, CDR2 YFSETQ. The CDR3 nucleotides read TGCGCCAGCAGCCCCTTGAGGATGGAGACCCAGTACTTC. Its translation: CASSPLRMETQYF.

The chain has TRBV20-1 and TRBJ1-5, with unresolved D. The CDR3 spans 13 residues. V was shortened by 5 bases and J by 4 bases, with 12 bases between the two germline ends. Germline CDR1 reads DFQATT; CDR2 reads SNEGSKA (reference sequence). The CDR3 region is CSAGPSANQPQHF. The CDR3 DNA reads as TGCAGTGCTGGTCCATCGGCTAATCAGCCCCAGCATTTT.

Many counts were recorded for this clonotype. The chain joins TRBV3-1 to TRBJ1-6; TRBD1 agrees at 8 bases. CDR3 length: 16 residues. The germline V gene encodes CDR1 LGHDT and CDR2 YNNKEL (reference sequence). Trimming took 5 bases from V and 9 from J; bases not matched to a gene: 12. The CDR3 sequence: CASSASIRTGSSPLHF. CDR3 nucleotide sequence: TGTGCCAGCAGCGCGTCCATTAGGACAGGGAGTTCACCCCTCCACTTT.

This clonotype has a count of ten or more. The rearrangement joins TRBV5-8 to TRBJ1-5; D not resolved. Germline lookup yields CDR1 SGHTS and CDR2 YDEGEE. The CDR3 spans 11 residues. Trimming removed 2 bases from V and 10 bases from J, with 7 bases in between. The CDR3 reads CASSFLGPQHF. The CDR3, as DNA: TGTGCCAGCAGCTTCCTGGGTCCCCAGCATTTT. The full variable domain, completed using reference TRBV5-8 and TRBJ1-5, is EAGVTQSPTHLIKTRGQQATLRCSPISGHTSVYWYQQALGLGLQFLLWYDEGEERNRGNFPPRFSGRQFPNYSSELNVNALELEDSALYLCASSFLGPQHFGDGTRLSIL.

This clonotype turned up a few times. The chain has TRBV29-1 and TRBJ2-3; D gene ambiguous. CDR1 and CDR2 from the germline V gene are SQVTM and ANQGSEA. This CDR3 region has 15 residues. Trimming took off 1 base at V and 3 bases at J, with 14 bases between the two ends. CDR3 sequence reads: CSVEGLEIRTDTQYF. CDR3 in DNA: TGCAGCGTTGAAGGGTTAGAAATCCGGACAGATACGCAGTATTTT.

About this clonotype itself: A junction boundary mismatches the germline segment, possibly from a read error. This rearrangement joins TRBV4-2 to TRBJ2-1, with 15 bases identical to TRBD2. CDR3 length: 15 amino acids. Germline V gives CDR1 LGHNA, CDR2 YNFKEQ. The chain's CDR3 is CVSSTGLAGGNEQFF. The CDR3 nucleotides are TGTGTCAGCAGCACGGGACTAGCGGGGGGAAACGAGCAGTTCTTC.

This clonotype was counted a few times. This sequence joins TRBV29-1 and TRBJ2-1, with 8 bases matching TRBD1. This CDR3 has 16 residues. Unmatched junction bases numbered 9, after V lost 4 bases and J lost 1 base. The germline CDR1 and CDR2 sequences are SQVTM and ANQGSEA. The CDR3 DNA follows: TGCAGCGTTGTGGGGTTACAGGGGGGTTCCTACAATGAGCAGTTCTTC. This translates into CSVVGLQGGSYNEQFF.

In this sample, this clonotype turned up many times. The rearrangement joins TRBV25-1 to TRBJ1-2, with unresolved D. This CDR3 contains 11 residues. V lost 6 bases and J lost 3, with 5 bases in between. In germline, CDR1 is MGHDK, CDR2 SYGVNS. For the CDR3, the DNA is TGTGCCAGCAGCCTTGACTATGGCTACACCTTC. It translates to CASSLDYGYTF.

The rearrangement links TRBV7-8 to TRBJ2-2, with 16 bases fitting TRBD2. This CDR3 spans 18 amino acids. Germline CDR1 reads SGHVS; CDR2 reads FQNEAQ. Trimming removed 5 bases from V and 4 bases from J; junction bases left unmatched: 7. The CDR3, as DNA: TGTGCCAGCAGCAGACCGGGACTAGCGGGGGGGATCACCGGGGAGCTGTTTTTT. Amino acid sequence: CASSRPGLAGGITGELFF.

The rearrangement links TRBV5-6 to TRBJ1-6; 7 bases are shared with TRBD1. J gave up 6 bases and V 3 bases, and 3 bases lay outside the gene matches. Germline assignment: CDR1 SGHDT and CDR2 YYEEEE. The CDR3 is 14 amino acids. The CDR3 region is CASSSDRANSPLHF. CDR3 coding DNA: TGTGCCAGCAGCTCAGACAGGGCTAATTCACCCCTCCACTTT.

This sequence joins TRBV5-1 and TRBJ1-5; TRBD1 is a possible D gene (6 bases). The CDR3 sequence is 14 residues long. Trimming took 4 bases from V and 3 from J, leaving 11 bases between them. Germline V gene sequence: CDR1 SGHRS, CDR2 YFSETQ. CDR3: CASSPDSLNQPQHF. Written as DNA, the CDR3 is TGCGCCAGCAGCCCGGACAGCCTCAATCAGCCCCAGCATTTT.

This clonotype has ten or more counts. CDR3 sequence: CASSLAGVGGYTF. The CDR3 DNA is TGTGCCAGCAGTTTGGCGGGGGTCGGCGGCTACACCTTC. This sequence joins TRBV12-3 or TRBV12-4 and TRBJ1-2, with a possible D match to TRBD1 (5 bases). Trimming took 3 bases from V and 8 from J, leaving 13 bases between them. The CDR3 covers 13 residues.

This clonotype appeared a few times. This chain joins TRBV27 and TRBJ1-2; TRBD1 agrees at 7 bases. The junction had 1 base not matched to a gene; V was cut back by 3 bases and J by 3 bases. Germline values: CDR1 MNHEY, CDR2 SMNVEV (reference sequence). CDR3 size: 13 residues. Written as DNA, the CDR3 is TGTGCCAGCAGTTTCGGACAGGACTATGGCTACACCTTC. Translated: CASSFGQDYGYTF.

This clonotype appeared a few times. V gene TRBV3-1 combines with J gene TRBJ2-7; tentative D call: TRBD2 (5 bases). Trimming pared 2 bases from V and 0 bases from J, leaving 11 bases between. Germline values: CDR1 LGHDT, CDR2 YNNKEL (reference sequence). CDR3 length equals 15 residues. The CDR3 reads CASSQSGRSSYEQYF. In DNA form, the CDR3 reads TGTGCCAGCAGCCAAAGCGGACGAAGCTCCTACGAGCAGTACTTC.

This clonotype was seen a few times. V usage is TRBV4-2 and J usage is TRBJ2-7, with 8 bases fitting TRBD1. In germline, CDR1 is LGHNA, CDR2 YNFKEQ. The CDR3 consists of 14 residues. V trimming: 0 bases; J trimming: 2 bases; junction bases outside the gene matches: 0. The CDR3 DNA sequence: TGTGCCAGCAGCCAAGACAGGGGGCCCTACGAGCAGTACTTC. Translation gives CASSQDRGPYEQYF.

This clonotype was counted at least ten times. The chain recombines TRBV15 with TRBJ2-1; D gene unclear. Deletions cut 1 base from V and 7 bases from J, with 14 bases between. Germline V gives CDR1 LNHNV, CDR2 YYDKDF (reference sequence). This CDR3 has 15 residues. The CDR3 region has the DNA TGTGCCACCAGCAGAGTAGGTAGCCTAGGGAATGAGCAGTTCTTC. Protein sequence: CATSRVGSLGNEQFF.

This clonotype was seen many times. The V and J genes are TRBV16 and TRBJ1-4; D uncertain. Germline loops: CDR1 KGHSY, CDR2 FQNENV. V lost 4 bases, J lost 0 bases, and 6 bases lay in between. The CDR3 totals 14 residues. CDR3 amino acids: CASSPAATNEKLFF. The CDR3 coding sequence is TGTGCCAGCAGCCCGGCGGCAACTAATGAAAAACTGTTTTTT.